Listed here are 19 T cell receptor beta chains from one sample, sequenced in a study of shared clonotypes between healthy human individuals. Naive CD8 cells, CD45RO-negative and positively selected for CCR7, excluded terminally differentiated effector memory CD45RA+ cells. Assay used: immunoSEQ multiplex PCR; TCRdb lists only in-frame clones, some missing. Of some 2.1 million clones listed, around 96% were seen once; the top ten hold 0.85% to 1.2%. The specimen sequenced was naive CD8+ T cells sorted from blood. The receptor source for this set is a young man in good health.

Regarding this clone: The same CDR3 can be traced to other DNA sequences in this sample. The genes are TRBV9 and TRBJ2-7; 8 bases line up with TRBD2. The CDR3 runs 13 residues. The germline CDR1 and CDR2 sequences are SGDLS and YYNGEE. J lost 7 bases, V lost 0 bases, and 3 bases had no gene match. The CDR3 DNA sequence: TGTGCCAGCAGCGTAGTGGCGGGAGGAGAGCAGTACTTC. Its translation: CASSVVAGGEQYF.

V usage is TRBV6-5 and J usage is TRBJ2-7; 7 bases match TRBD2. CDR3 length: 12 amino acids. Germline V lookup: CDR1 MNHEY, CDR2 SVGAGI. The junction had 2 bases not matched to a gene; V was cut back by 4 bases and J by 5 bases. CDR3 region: CASSSGGNEQYF. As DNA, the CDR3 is TGTGCCAGCAGTTCGGGGGGAAACGAGCAGTACTTC.

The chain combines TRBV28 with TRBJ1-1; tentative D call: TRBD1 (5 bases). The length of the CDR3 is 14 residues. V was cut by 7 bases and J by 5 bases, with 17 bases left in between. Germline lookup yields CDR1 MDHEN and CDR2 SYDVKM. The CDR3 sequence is CASTIGGEGTEAFF. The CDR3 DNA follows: TGTGCCAGCACCATCGGGGGGGAGGGGACTGAAGCTTTCTTT.

The CDR3 bases are TGCGCCAGCAGCCAAGATCGGGGGCCGTTCACTGAAGCTTTCTTT. Translated, it gives CASSQDRGPFTEAFF. The rearrangement joins TRBV4-1 to TRBJ1-1, with D possibly matching TRBD1 (6 bases). CDR1 and CDR2 (germline): MGHRA, YSYEKL. Between the trimmed V and J ends, which lost 0 bases and 4 bases, there was a span of 12 bases. The CDR3 covers 15 residues.

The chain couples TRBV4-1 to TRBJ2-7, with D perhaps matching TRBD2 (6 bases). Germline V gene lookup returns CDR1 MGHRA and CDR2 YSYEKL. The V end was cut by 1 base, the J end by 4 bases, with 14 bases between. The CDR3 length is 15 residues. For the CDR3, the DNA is TGCGCCAGCAGCCAAGCGGGGCGCGGGGAGTACGAGCAGTACTTC. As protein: CASSQAGRGEYEQYF.

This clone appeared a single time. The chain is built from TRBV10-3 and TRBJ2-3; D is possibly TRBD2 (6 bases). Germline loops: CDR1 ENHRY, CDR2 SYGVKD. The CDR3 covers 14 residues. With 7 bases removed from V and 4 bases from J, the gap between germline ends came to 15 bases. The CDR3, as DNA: TGTGCCATCAACCCCTCCCTAGCGCCAGATACGCAGTATTTT. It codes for CAINPSLAPDTQYF.

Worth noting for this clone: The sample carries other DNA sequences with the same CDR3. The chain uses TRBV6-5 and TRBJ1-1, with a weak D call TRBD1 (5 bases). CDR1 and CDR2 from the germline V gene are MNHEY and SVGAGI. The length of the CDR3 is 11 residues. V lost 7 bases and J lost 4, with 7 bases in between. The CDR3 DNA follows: TGTGCCAGCATCGGGGGCACTGAAGCTTTCTTT. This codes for CASIGGTEAFF.

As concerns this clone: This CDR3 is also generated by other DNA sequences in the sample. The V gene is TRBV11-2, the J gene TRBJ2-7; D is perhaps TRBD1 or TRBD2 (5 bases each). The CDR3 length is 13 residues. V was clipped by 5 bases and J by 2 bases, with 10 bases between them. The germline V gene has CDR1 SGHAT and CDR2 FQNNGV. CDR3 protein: CASSLRGPYEQYF. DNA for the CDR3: TGTGCCAGCAGCCTCCGGGGACCCTACGAGCAGTACTTC. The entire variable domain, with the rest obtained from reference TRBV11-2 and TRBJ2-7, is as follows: EAGVAQSPRYKIIEKRQSVAFWCNPISGHATLYWYQQILGQGPKLLIQFQNNGVVDDSQLPKDRFSAERLKGVDSTLKIQPAKLEDSAVYLCASSLRGPYEQYFGPGTRLTVT.

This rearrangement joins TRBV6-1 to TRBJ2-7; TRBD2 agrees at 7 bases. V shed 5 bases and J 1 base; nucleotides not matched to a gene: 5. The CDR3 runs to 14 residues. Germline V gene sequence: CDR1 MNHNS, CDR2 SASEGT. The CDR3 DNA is TGTGCCAGCAGTTATTCGGGAGGTTCCTACGAGCAGTACTTC. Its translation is CASSYSGGSYEQYF.

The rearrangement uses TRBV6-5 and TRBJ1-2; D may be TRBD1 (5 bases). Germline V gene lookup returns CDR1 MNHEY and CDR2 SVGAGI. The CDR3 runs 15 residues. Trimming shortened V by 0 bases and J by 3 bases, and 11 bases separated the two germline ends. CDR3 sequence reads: CASSYSEGAHYGYTF. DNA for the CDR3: TGTGCCAGCAGTTACTCCGAAGGGGCCCACTATGGCTACACCTTC.

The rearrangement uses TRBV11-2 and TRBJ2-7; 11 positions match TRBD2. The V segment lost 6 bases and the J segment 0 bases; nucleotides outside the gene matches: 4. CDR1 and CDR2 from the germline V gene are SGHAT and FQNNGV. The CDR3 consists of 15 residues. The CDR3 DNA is TGTGCCAGCAGTGTAGCGGGGGGGCCCTCCTACGAGCAGTACTTC. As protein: CASSVAGGPSYEQYF. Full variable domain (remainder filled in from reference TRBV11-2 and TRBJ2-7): EAGVAQSPRYKIIEKRQSVAFWCNPISGHATLYWYQQILGQGPKLLIQFQNNGVVDDSQLPKDRFSAERLKGVDSTLKIQPAKLEDSAVYLCASSVAGGPSYEQYFGPGTRLTVT.

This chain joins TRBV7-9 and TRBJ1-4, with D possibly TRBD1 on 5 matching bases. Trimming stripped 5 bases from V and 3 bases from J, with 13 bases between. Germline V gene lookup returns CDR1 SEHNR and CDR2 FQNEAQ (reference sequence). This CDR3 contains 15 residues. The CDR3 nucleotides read TGTGCCAGCAGCCCGGTAGGGGCCGCTAATGAAAAACTGTTTTTT. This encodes CASSPVGAANEKLFF.

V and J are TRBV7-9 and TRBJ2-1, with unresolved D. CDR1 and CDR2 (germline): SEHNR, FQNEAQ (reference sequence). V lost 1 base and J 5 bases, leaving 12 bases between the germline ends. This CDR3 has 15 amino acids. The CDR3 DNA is TGTGCCAGCAGCTTAGTGTTCGGCAGAGACAATGAGCAGTTCTTC. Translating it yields CASSLVFGRDNEQFF.

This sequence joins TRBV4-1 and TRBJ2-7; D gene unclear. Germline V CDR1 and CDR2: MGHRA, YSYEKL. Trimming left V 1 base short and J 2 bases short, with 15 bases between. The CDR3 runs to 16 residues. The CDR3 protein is CASSQVGLTFPYEQYF. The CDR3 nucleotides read TGCGCCAGCAGCCAAGTAGGGCTGACTTTTCCCTACGAGCAGTACTTC.

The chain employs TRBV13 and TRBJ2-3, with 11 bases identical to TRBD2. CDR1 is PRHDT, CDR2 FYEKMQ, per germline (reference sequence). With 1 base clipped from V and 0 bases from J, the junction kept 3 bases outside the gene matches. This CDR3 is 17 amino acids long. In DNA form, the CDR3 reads TGTGCCAGCAGCTTAGAAACTAGCGGGAGTAGCACAGATACGCAGTATTTT. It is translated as CASSLETSGSSTDTQYF.

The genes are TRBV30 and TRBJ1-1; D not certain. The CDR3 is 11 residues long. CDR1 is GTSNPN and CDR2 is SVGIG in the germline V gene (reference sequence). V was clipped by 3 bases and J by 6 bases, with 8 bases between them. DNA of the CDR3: TGTGCCTGGAGAGCGATAGCTGAAGCTTTCTTT. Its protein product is CAWRAIAEAFF.

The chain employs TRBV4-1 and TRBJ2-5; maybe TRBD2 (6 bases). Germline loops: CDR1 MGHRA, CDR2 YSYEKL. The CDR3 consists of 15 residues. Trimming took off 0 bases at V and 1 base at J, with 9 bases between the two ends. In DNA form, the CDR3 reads TGCGCCAGCAGCCAAGATCGGGGGATCCAAGAGACCCAGTACTTC. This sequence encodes CASSQDRGIQETQYF.

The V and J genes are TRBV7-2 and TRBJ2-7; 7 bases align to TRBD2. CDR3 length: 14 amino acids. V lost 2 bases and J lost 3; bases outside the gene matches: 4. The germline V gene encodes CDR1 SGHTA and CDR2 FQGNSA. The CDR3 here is CASSLSAGVYEQYF. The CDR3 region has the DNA TGTGCCAGCAGCTTAAGCGCGGGAGTCTACGAGCAGTACTTC.

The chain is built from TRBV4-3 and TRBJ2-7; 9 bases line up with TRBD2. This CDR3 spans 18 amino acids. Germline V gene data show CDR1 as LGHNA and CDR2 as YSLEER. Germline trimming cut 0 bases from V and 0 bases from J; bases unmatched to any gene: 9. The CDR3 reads CASSQDPASGESSYEQYF. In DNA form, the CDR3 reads TGCGCCAGCAGCCAAGACCCGGCTAGCGGGGAATCCTCCTACGAGCAGTACTTC.